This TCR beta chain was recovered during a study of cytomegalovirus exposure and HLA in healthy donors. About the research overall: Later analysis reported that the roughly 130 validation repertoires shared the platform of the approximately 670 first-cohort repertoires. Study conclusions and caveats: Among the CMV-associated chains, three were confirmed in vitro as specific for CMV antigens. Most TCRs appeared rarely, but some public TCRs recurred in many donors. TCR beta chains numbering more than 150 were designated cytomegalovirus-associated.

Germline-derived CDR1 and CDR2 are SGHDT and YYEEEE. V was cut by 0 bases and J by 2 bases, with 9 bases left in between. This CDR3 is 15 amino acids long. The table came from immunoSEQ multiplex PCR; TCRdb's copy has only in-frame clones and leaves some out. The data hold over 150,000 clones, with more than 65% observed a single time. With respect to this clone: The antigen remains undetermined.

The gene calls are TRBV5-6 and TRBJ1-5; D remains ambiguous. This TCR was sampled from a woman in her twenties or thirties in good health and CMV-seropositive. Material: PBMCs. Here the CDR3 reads CASSLGEWGNQPQHF. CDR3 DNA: TGTGCCAGCAGCTTGGGGGAGTGGGGCAATCAGCCCCAGCATTTT.